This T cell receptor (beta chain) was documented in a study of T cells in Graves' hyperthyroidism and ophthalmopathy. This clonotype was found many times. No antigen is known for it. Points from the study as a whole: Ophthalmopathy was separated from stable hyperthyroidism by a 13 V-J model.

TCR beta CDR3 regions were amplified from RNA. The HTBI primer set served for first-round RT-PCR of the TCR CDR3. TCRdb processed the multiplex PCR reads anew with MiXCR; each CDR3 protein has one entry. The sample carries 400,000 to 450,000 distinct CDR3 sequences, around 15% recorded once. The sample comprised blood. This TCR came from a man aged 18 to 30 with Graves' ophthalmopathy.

The CDR3 is CASTTVQQETQYF. CDR3 nucleotide sequence: TGTGCCAGCACGACCGTTCAACAAGAGACCCAGTACTTC. The chain couples TRBV18 to TRBJ2-5; D is unresolved. Germline V gene sequence: CDR1 KGHSH, CDR2 LQKENI. V lost 8 bases to trimming and J lost 2 bases, with 12 bases between them. This CDR3 contains 13 residues.